Presented here are 19 T cell receptor beta chains from one specimen sequenced in a study of vaccination effects on CD4 cells after COVID-19. In the ViraFEST assay, antigen-specific CD4+ clonotypes were identified by expansion after peptide-pool stimulation. Culture proceeded for 10 days, and CD4+ T cells were then isolated. No antigens are known for them. TCRdb's copy holds only in-frame clones and misses some; the assay was immunoSEQ multiplex PCR. The sample lists tens of thousands of clones, 74% occurring once. This specimen consisted of CD4+ T cells from PBMCs cultured with HCoV-229E spike peptides, obtained before COVID-19 vaccination. The receptor source for this set is a human donor who received a COVID-19 vaccine.

This clone was detected a few times. The rearrangement joins TRBV6-6 to TRBJ1-1; no clear D. Germline V lookup: CDR1 MNHNY, CDR2 SVGAGI (reference sequence). The CDR3 loop spans 15 amino acids. V lost 0 bases and J lost 0, with 8 bases in between. CDR3 in DNA: TGTGCCAGCAGTTACTCTGGGAGGGTGAACACTGAAGCTTTCTTT. The encoded protein is CASSYSGRVNTEAFF.

The chain employs TRBV18 and TRBJ2-5, with 10 nucleotides matching TRBD2. The CDR3 contains 15 residues. Germline CDR1 is KGHSH and CDR2 is LQKENI. Unmatched junction bases numbered 3, after V lost 1 base and J lost 4 bases. This chain's CDR3 is CASSPLRTSGETQYF. DNA of the CDR3: TGTGCCAGCTCACCACTGAGGACTAGCGGAGAGACCCAGTACTTC.

This sequence joins TRBV28 and TRBJ1-2, with a weak D call TRBD1 (5 bases). The CDR3 is made up of 12 amino acids. Germline loops: CDR1 MDHEN, CDR2 SYDVKM. For the CDR3, the DNA is TGTGTCACGGTCCAGGGCCAGGGTGGCTACACCTTC. Amino acid sequence: CVTVQGQGGYTF.

V usage is TRBV6-6 and J usage is TRBJ2-7, with 7 bases aligning to TRBD1. The CDR3 runs to 13 residues. With V trimmed by 6 bases and J by 3 bases, 5 bases remained unmatched. Germline V gene sequence: CDR1 MNHNY, CDR2 SVGAGI (reference sequence). CDR3: CASREGQIYEQYV. Written as DNA, the CDR3 is TGTGCCAGCAGAGAGGGACAGATCTACGAGCAGTACGTC.

This clone was counted only a few times. The J gene is TRBJ2-2, the V gene TRBV19; D is perhaps TRBD1 (6 bases). Germline-derived CDR1 and CDR2 are LNHDA and SQIVND (reference sequence). V was cut by 5 bases and J by 5 bases, with 18 bases left in between. The CDR3 covers 16 residues. The CDR3 loop is CASSASHRVGTGELFF. In nucleotides, the CDR3 is TGTGCCAGTAGTGCCTCACACAGGGTGGGGACCGGGGAGCTGTTTTTT. Together with reference TRBV19 and TRBJ2-2, the CDR3 gives the full variable domain: DGGITQSPKYLFRKEGQNVTLSCEQNLNHDAMYWYRQDPGQGLRLIYYSQIVNDFQKGDIAEGYSVSREKKESFPLTVTSAQKNPTAFYLCASSASHRVGTGELFFGEGSRLTVL.

The rearrangement uses TRBV6-5 and TRBJ2-2; D ambiguous. Germline values: CDR1 MNHEY, CDR2 SVGAGI. With 8 bases removed from V and 4 bases from J, the gap between germline ends came to 14 bases. The CDR3 is 14 residues long. The CDR3 nucleotides are TGTGCCAGCGTATATGCGGTGGCCACCGGGGAGCTGTTTTTT. It yields the protein CASVYAVATGELFF.

The chain employs TRBV29-1 and TRBJ1-4; no definite D call. Germline CDR1 SQVTM, CDR2 ANQGSEA. V was clipped by 4 bases and J by 3 bases, with 6 bases between them. The CDR3 sequence is 12 residues long. This CDR3 reads CSVGLANEKLFF. The CDR3 coding sequence is TGCAGCGTTGGACTTGCTAATGAAAAACTGTTTTTT.

V and J are TRBV5-8 and TRBJ2-3; possibly TRBD1 for D (6 bases). The CDR3 covers 16 residues. Germline lookup yields CDR1 SGHTS and CDR2 YDEGEE. The germline V and J ends were trimmed by 0 bases and 0 bases, with 11 bases remaining between them. CDR3 sequence (DNA): TGTGCCAGCAGCTTGGGGGGACAATCTAGCACAGATACGCAGTATTTT. The encoded protein is CASSLGGQSSTDTQYF.

The rearrangement joins TRBV18 to TRBJ2-5; no reliable D call. Trimming shortened V by 3 bases and J by 4 bases, and 9 bases separated the two germline ends. The CDR3 loop spans 13 amino acids. Germline CDR1 KGHSH, CDR2 LQKENI. CDR3 region: CASSPGLTETQYF. Here the CDR3 DNA reads TGTGCCAGCTCACCCGGTCTAACAGAGACCCAGTACTTC.

The genes are TRBV18 and TRBJ1-2; 8 bases fit TRBD1. CDR3 size: 13 residues. V was clipped by 3 bases and J by 5 bases; unmatched bases: 2. Germline loops: CDR1 KGHSH, CDR2 LQKENI. CDR3 region: CASSPGQVYGYTF. The CDR3 coding sequence is TGTGCCAGCTCACCGGGACAGGTATATGGCTACACCTTC.

The chain joins TRBV5-1 to TRBJ2-1, with 9 bases lining up with TRBD1. Germline V gene data show CDR1 as SGHRS and CDR2 as YFSETQ. The CDR3 has 17 residues. The V and J ends lost 0 bases and 3 bases, in that order; junction bases with no gene match: 7. CDR3 bases: TGCGCCAGCAGCTTGGCCCCGGGACAGGGAAACTACAATGAGCAGTTCTTC. Translation: CASSLAPGQGNYNEQFF.

The V call is TRBV19, the J call TRBJ1-1; tentative D call: TRBD1 (5 bases). V was trimmed by 7 bases and J by 1 base, leaving 19 bases between them. CDR3 length: 16 amino acids. Germline V lookup: CDR1 LNHDA, CDR2 SQIVND (reference sequence). The DNA of the CDR3 is TGTGCCAGTACCAACCTTGGGCAGGGACCGAACACTGAAGCTTTCTTT. Encoded protein: CASTNLGQGPNTEAFF.

The count of this clone is one. This chain uses TRBV28 with TRBJ1-2; D is undetermined. The germline CDR1 and CDR2 sequences are MDHEN and SYDVKM. This CDR3 spans 16 amino acids. Trimming removed 5 bases at V and 6 bases at J, with 22 bases between. CDR3 in DNA: TGTGCCAGCAGTGCTAACCGACCCGGGCCGGTGAATGGCTACACCTTC. It yields the protein CASSANRPGPVNGYTF.

The CDR3 bases are TGTGCCAGCAGCTTAGTTGGGACTAGCGGGGAGTATGAGCAGTTCTTC. Translated, it gives CASSLVGTSGEYEQFF. The chain carries TRBV7-2 and TRBJ2-1; TRBD2 agrees at 13 bases. The CDR3 covers 16 residues. Germline CDR1 and CDR2: SGHTA and FQGNSA. V shed 1 base, J shed 8 bases, and the junction held 5 bases outside the gene matches.

This CDR3 reads CASSECGWPLRPYEQYV. The CDR3 nucleotides are TGTGCCAGCAGTGAATGCGGGTGGCCCCTACGTCCTTACGAGCAGTACGTC. V and J are TRBV25-1 and TRBJ2-7, with D possibly matching TRBD2 (5 bases). Trimming cost V 1 base and J 4 bases, with 20 bases left between them. CDR3 length: 17 amino acids. CDR1 and CDR2 (germline): MGHDK, SYGVNS.

The V call is TRBV28, the J call TRBJ1-5; 7 bases match TRBD1. From germline, CDR1 is MDHEN and CDR2 SYDVKM. J was trimmed by 1 base and V by 1 base; bases with no gene match: 10. The CDR3 sequence is 18 residues long. CDR3 sequence: CASSLSRQGVWSNQPQHF. CDR3 coding DNA: TGTGCCAGCAGTTTATCCCGACAGGGCGTGTGGAGCAATCAGCCCCAGCATTTT.

The chain is built from TRBV6-2 or TRBV6-3 and TRBJ2-5, with TRBD1 as a possible D gene (6 bases). The CDR3 runs to 15 residues. The germline CDR1 and CDR2 sequences are MNHEY and SVGEGT. V was pared by 3 bases and J by 4 bases, with 15 bases between. The CDR3 DNA follows: TGTGCCAGCAGTTATTACAGGGAAGGAGGAGAGACCCAGTACTTC. This gives the protein CASSYYREGGETQYF.

The rearrangement joins TRBV11-2 to TRBJ1-1; D gene ambiguous. The CDR3 contains 14 residues. Germline loops: CDR1 SGHAT, CDR2 FQNNGV. Trimming took off 1 base at V and 1 base at J, with 7 bases between the two ends. CDR3 DNA: TGTGCCAGCAGCTTAGGGTCAGAGAACACTGAAGCTTTCTTT. It encodes CASSLGSENTEAFF.

The gene calls are TRBV5-1 and TRBJ2-1, with 7 nucleotides matching TRBD1. Germline CDR1 and CDR2: SGHRS and YFSETQ. With V trimmed by 5 bases and J by 2 bases, 10 bases remained unmatched. The CDR3 extends over 16 amino acids. The CDR3 loop is CASSENRDRAYNEQFF. The CDR3 nucleotides read TGCGCCAGCAGTGAAAACCGGGACAGAGCCTACAATGAGCAGTTCTTC.